One sample yielded the 30 T cell receptor beta chains listed below, sequenced in a study of identical twins. In TCRdb, the 5' RACE reads were re-called with MiXCR into one record per CDR3 protein. The sample carries about 720,000 distinct CDR3 sequences, under 9% recorded once. These sequences were also reported in another study, on yellow fever vaccine responses in identical twins.

Sequenced material: PBMCs. These receptor sequences come from a woman between 18 and 29 years old in good health.

This clonotype was seen at least ten times. This rearrangement joins TRBV7-9 to TRBJ2-7; the match to TRBD1 covers 7 bases. The J segment lost 4 bases and the V segment lost 2 bases, leaving 2 bases of the junction unmatched. The CDR3 is 13 amino acids. Germline-derived CDR1 and CDR2 are SEHNR and FQNEAQ (reference sequence). The CDR3 loop is CASSLMTGYEQYF. CDR3 in DNA: TGTGCCAGCAGCTTAATGACAGGGTACGAGCAGTACTTC.

This clonotype was observed at least ten times. V and J are TRBV27 and TRBJ2-7, with 13 bases that match TRBD2. V trimming: 4 bases; J trimming: 7 bases; junction bases outside the gene matches: 19. CDR3 length: 19 residues. The V gene's germline CDR1 is MNHEY and CDR2 SMNVEV (reference sequence). The CDR3 spells CASSSIPRTSGRGRYEQYF. DNA for the CDR3: TGTGCCAGCAGTTCCATACCCAGGACTAGCGGGAGAGGTCGTTATGAGCAGTACTTC.

Ten or more counts support this clonotype. The chain carries TRBV7-2 and TRBJ2-3; D not certain. Per germline, CDR1 SGHTA and CDR2 FQGNSA. The CDR3 has 14 amino acids. The V end lost 1 base, the J end lost 2 bases, and 7 bases lay between the germline ends. For the CDR3, the DNA is TGTGCCAGCAGCTTAGTAACGGCCACAGATACGCAGTATTTT. Its protein is CASSLVTATDTQYF. Combining the CDR3 with reference TRBV7-2 and TRBJ2-3 gives the whole variable domain GAGVSQSPSNKVTEKGKDVELRCDPISGHTALYWYRQSLGQGLEFLIYFQGNSAPDKSGLPSDRFSAERTGGSVSTLTIQRTQQEDSAVYLCASSLVTATDTQYFGPGTRLTVL.

This clonotype was seen a few times. The rearrangement joins TRBV2 to TRBJ2-1, with D maybe TRBD2 (5 bases). The V gene's germline CDR1 is SNHLY and CDR2 FYNNEI. The CDR3 loop spans 13 amino acids. V dropped 8 bases and J dropped 6 bases, with 14 bases sitting between them. The CDR3 is CASVKNGGNEQFF. The CDR3, as DNA: TGTGCCAGCGTAAAGAATGGAGGCAATGAGCAGTTCTTC.

Comment on this clonotype: Germline is not matched at one junction end, which may reflect a read error. V usage is TRBV13 and J usage is TRBJ2-1; D is possibly TRBD1 (5 bases). The germline CDR1 and CDR2 sequences are PRHDT and FYEKMQ (reference sequence). The CDR3 consists of 11 residues. This CDR3 reads CASSDGSGLIF. In DNA, the CDR3 is TGTGCCAGCAGCGACGGCTCAGGGTTGATCTTC.

There are many counts of this clonotype. This chain connects TRBV5-1 to TRBJ2-5; the D is unclear. The germline V gene encodes CDR1 SGHRS and CDR2 YFSETQ. This CDR3 contains 13 residues. The V and J ends lost 1 base and 1 base respectively, with 5 bases between them. CDR3 coding DNA: TGCGCCAGCAGCTTGAAGGGCCAAGAGACCCAGTACTTC. Protein sequence: CASSLKGQETQYF.

In its sample, this clonotype was seen a few times. The rearrangement links TRBV28 to TRBJ2-3; TRBD2 might be the D (6 bases). Germline V CDR1 and CDR2: MDHEN, SYDVKM. Trimming left V 5 bases short and J 2 bases short, with 20 bases between. CDR3 length: 17 residues. The CDR3 DNA is TGTGCCAGCAGTCCCAGACGGGGGTTACCCTCCACAGATACGCAGTATTTT. Translation: CASSPRRGLPSTDTQYF.

This clonotype has a handful of counts. The rearrangement joins TRBV7-2 to TRBJ2-2, with 8 bases aligning to TRBD2. Germline assignment: CDR1 SGHTA and CDR2 FQGNSA. This CDR3 has 16 amino acids. V lost 1 base, J lost 6 bases, and 7 bases stayed unmatched. The CDR3 sequence is CASSLVSGTRPGELFF. In nucleotides, the CDR3 is TGTGCCAGCAGCTTAGTGTCGGGGACTAGGCCCGGGGAGCTGTTTTTT.

This clonotype was observed a few times. This chain links TRBV6-2 or TRBV6-3 with TRBJ2-2, with 8 positions matching TRBD2. J lost 6 bases, V lost 6 bases, and 9 bases had no gene match. The V gene's germline CDR1 is MNHEY and CDR2 SVGEGT. This CDR3 is 15 amino acids long. The CDR3 here is CASSPVAGRAGELFF. Here the CDR3 DNA reads TGTGCCAGCAGCCCCGTAGCGGGACGGGCCGGGGAGCTGTTTTTT.

This clonotype was seen only a few times. V is TRBV11-2 and J is TRBJ2-1, with D uncertain. Trimming pared 5 bases from V and 2 bases from J, leaving 10 bases between. Germline CDR1 is SGHAT and CDR2 is FQNNGV. The CDR3 sequence is 14 residues long. The CDR3 region is CASSPKGTYNEQFF. The CDR3 DNA follows: TGTGCCAGCAGCCCGAAGGGCACCTACAATGAGCAGTTCTTC.

This sequence joins TRBV12-3 or TRBV12-4 and TRBJ2-7; TRBD2 matches at 8 bases. CDR3 length equals 15 residues. J lost 6 bases, V lost 5 bases, and 12 bases had no gene match. CDR3 DNA: TGTGCCAGCAGTACGTCCGGGACGGGGGGGCTCGAGCAGTACTTC. Its protein product is CASSTSGTGGLEQYF.

The rearrangement uses TRBV20-1 and TRBJ2-1; 10 nucleotides agree with TRBD2. Unmatched junction bases numbered 9, after V lost 3 bases and J lost 1 base. Per germline, CDR1 DFQATT and CDR2 SNEGSKA (reference sequence). The CDR3 has 17 residues. The CDR3 DNA reads as TGCAGTGCTAGGACAACTAGCGGGACGGGATCCTACAATGAGCAGTTCTTC. Amino acids: CSARTTSGTGSYNEQFF.

This clonotype was counted a few times. The rearrangement joins TRBV18 to TRBJ2-5; the D is unclear. Germline CDR1 is KGHSH and CDR2 is LQKENI. Trimming pared 4 bases from V and 1 base from J, leaving 7 bases between. The length of the CDR3 is 13 residues. In DNA, the CDR3 is TGTGCCAGCTCACTACAAAGCCAAGAGACCCAGTACTTC. Translating it yields CASSLQSQETQYF. The full variable domain, completed using reference TRBV18 and TRBJ2-5, is NAGVMQNPRHLVRRRGQEARLRCSPMKGHSHVYWYRQLPEEGLKFMVYLQKENIIDESGMPKERFSAEFPKEGPSILRIQQVVRGDSAAYFCASSLQSQETQYFGPGTRLLVL.

This clonotype was recorded many times. The chain carries TRBV7-8 and TRBJ2-3; D is possibly TRBD1 or TRBD2 (5 bases each). Per germline, CDR1 SGHVS and CDR2 FQNEAQ. The CDR3 length is 16 residues. Trimming removed 1 base at V and 0 bases at J, with 11 bases between. The chain's CDR3 is CASSLEIGTSTDTQYF. The CDR3 DNA follows: TGTGCCAGCAGCTTAGAGATCGGGACCAGCACAGATACGCAGTATTTT.

This clonotype was seen at least ten times. The chain has TRBV28 and TRBJ2-7; D is undetermined. The CDR3 spans 13 residues. Germline V gene data show CDR1 as MDHEN and CDR2 as SYDVKM. V was pared by 5 bases and J by 9 bases, with 17 bases between. CDR3 loop: CASSPGVVAGQYF. The CDR3 DNA follows: TGTGCCAGCAGTCCTGGGGTAGTTGCTGGGCAGTACTTC.

The chain links TRBV20-1 to TRBJ2-3; 9 bases match TRBD2. The CDR3 extends over 13 amino acids. V was pared by 6 bases and J by 5 bases, with 6 bases of the junction left unmatched. CDR1 and CDR2 (germline): DFQATT, SNEGSKA (reference sequence). The CDR3 coding sequence is TGCAGTGCCCAAGTACTAGCGGGAGATACGCAGTATTTT. Its protein is CSAQVLAGDTQYF.

This clonotype has ten or more counts. The CDR3, as DNA: TGTGCCAGCACCTTTACCCCGCCAGGGGGTTCTTTCACAGATACGCAGTATTTT. This translates into CASTFTPPGGSFTDTQYF. The chain has TRBV28 and TRBJ2-3; 7 bases align to TRBD1. The CDR3 sequence is 18 residues long. The V gene's germline CDR1 is MDHEN and CDR2 SYDVKM. Trimming removed 7 bases from V and 2 bases from J; junction bases left unmatched: 18.

Remarks on this clonotype: Just one base apart from a much larger clone, this may be a read error. This chain connects TRBV29-1 to TRBJ1-2, with D possibly TRBD1 on 6 matching bases. Germline assignment: CDR1 SQVTM and CDR2 ANQGSEA. The CDR3 sequence is 12 residues long. The CDR3 DNA reads TGCAGCGCCACAGGGTTGGAGGATGGCTTCACCTTC. Residues: CSATGLEDGFTF.

This clonotype came up a few times. The genes are TRBV7-9 and TRBJ2-1, with 8 nucleotides matching TRBD2. CDR3 length: 14 amino acids. Germline lookup yields CDR1 SEHNR and CDR2 FQNEAQ (reference sequence). With 3 bases clipped from V and 7 bases from J, the junction kept 5 bases outside the gene matches. CDR3 bases: TGTGCCAGCAGCTTGCAAGCGGGAGTGAATGAGCAGTTCTTC. Its protein product is CASSLQAGVNEQFF.

The chain combines TRBV29-1 with TRBJ2-7; TRBD1 matches 7 bases. This CDR3 has 13 residues. V lost 4 bases and J lost 4; bases outside the gene matches: 7. CDR1 is SQVTM and CDR2 is ANQGSEA in the germline V gene. CDR3 sequence reads: CSVAGQSIYEQYF. The CDR3 DNA reads TGCAGCGTTGCGGGACAGTCAATTTACGAGCAGTACTTC.

This clonotype was observed a handful of times. The chain couples TRBV11-2 to TRBJ2-7; the match to TRBD2 covers 9 bases. Germline lookup yields CDR1 SGHAT and CDR2 FQNNGV. The V and J ends lost 2 bases and 3 bases, in that order; junction bases with no gene match: 5. The CDR3 loop spans 15 amino acids. This CDR3 reads CASSLQAGGFYEQYF. Here the CDR3 DNA reads TGTGCCAGCAGCTTACAAGCGGGGGGATTCTACGAGCAGTACTTC. Full variable domain (outside the CDR3, taken from reference TRBV11-2 and TRBJ2-7): EAGVAQSPRYKIIEKRQSVAFWCNPISGHATLYWYQQILGQGPKLLIQFQNNGVVDDSQLPKDRFSAERLKGVDSTLKIQPAKLEDSAVYLCASSLQAGGFYEQYFGPGTRLTVT.

Ten or more counts support this clonotype. This sequence joins TRBV28 and TRBJ1-2; D remains ambiguous. Trimming took off 5 bases at V and 4 bases at J, with 5 bases between the two ends. CDR1 is MDHEN and CDR2 is SYDVKM in the germline V gene. The CDR3 loop spans 11 amino acids. This chain's CDR3 is CASSGSYGYTF. CDR3 nucleotide sequence: TGTGCCAGCAGTGGTAGCTATGGCTACACCTTC.

In this sample, this clonotype turned up a few times. The CDR3 DNA reads TGCAGTGCTAGATTTGGGGCGGGGTGGGAGACCCAGTACTTC. Its translation is CSARFGAGWETQYF. The V and J genes are TRBV20-1 and TRBJ2-5; D is possibly TRBD2 (6 bases). The CDR3 is made up of 14 amino acids. Per the germline V gene, CDR1 is DFQATT and CDR2 is SNEGSKA (reference sequence). Trimming removed 2 bases at V and 5 bases at J, with 15 bases between.

This clonotype turned up a few times. This chain links TRBV24-1 with TRBJ2-2; D perhaps matches TRBD2 (5 bases). This CDR3 has 14 residues. The germline CDR1 and CDR2 sequences are KGHDR and SFDVKD. The germline V and J ends were trimmed by 4 bases and 5 bases, with 10 bases remaining between them. In DNA form, the CDR3 reads TGTGCCACCAGTGACCCGGGGAGTACCGGGGAGCTGTTTTTT. Protein sequence: CATSDPGSTGELFF.

A few counts support this clonotype. This chain links TRBV2 with TRBJ2-2; 15 bases line up with TRBD2. In germline, CDR1 is SNHLY, CDR2 FYNNEI. The length of the CDR3 is 18 residues. The trim removed 5 bases at V and 1 base at J, leaving 5 bases unmatched. The CDR3 here is CASSKGLAGGLNTGELFF. The CDR3 DNA follows: TGTGCCAGCAGTAAGGGACTAGCGGGAGGACTGAACACCGGGGAGCTGTTTTTT.

This clonotype was picked up a small number of times. The CDR3 spells CASSSRQAEAFF. The CDR3 nucleotides are TGTGCCAGCAGTTCCAGACAGGCGGAAGCTTTCTTT. This chain uses TRBV12-3 or TRBV12-4 with TRBJ1-1, with a possible D match to TRBD1 (6 bases). CDR3 length: 12 amino acids. V was cut by 4 bases and J by 8 bases, with 11 bases left in between.

This sequence joins TRBV11-3 and TRBJ2-2; no definite D call. Germline V CDR1 and CDR2: SGHNT, YENEEA. The length of the CDR3 is 14 residues. V was clipped by 1 base and J by 7 bases, with 10 bases between them. The CDR3 spells CASSLARHGGELFF. The CDR3 nucleotides are TGTGCCAGCAGCTTAGCAAGACACGGCGGGGAGCTGTTTTTT.

The chain employs TRBV2 and TRBJ2-7; possibly TRBD1 for D (5 bases). Germline V gene data show CDR1 as SNHLY and CDR2 as FYNNEI. Trimming took off 7 bases at V and 3 bases at J, with 16 bases between the two ends. The CDR3 sequence is 14 residues long. The CDR3 DNA reads as TGTGCCAGCAAGACCGACAGAAAGGGCTACGAGCAGTACTTC. Its translation: CASKTDRKGYEQYF.

This clonotype has a handful of counts. The CDR3 loop is CSGRASGDQYF. CDR3 sequence (DNA): TGCAGCGGTAGGGCTAGCGGGGATCAGTACTTC. This chain joins TRBV29-1 and TRBJ2-7; TRBD2 matches 9 bases. Germline-derived CDR1 and CDR2 are SQVTM and ANQGSEA. The CDR3 extends over 11 amino acids. V shed 7 bases and J 10 bases; nucleotides not matched to a gene: 8.

This clonotype has at least ten counts. The rearrangement uses TRBV6-2 or TRBV6-3 and TRBJ2-7; 8 bases fit TRBD1. CDR1 is MNHEY and CDR2 is SVGEGT in the germline V gene. V lost 6 bases, J lost 5 bases, and 9 bases stayed unmatched. CDR3 length: 14 amino acids. As DNA, the CDR3 is TGTGCCAGCAGGAAGACAGGGGTCAGGGACGAGCAGTACTTC. Its protein is CASRKTGVRDEQYF.